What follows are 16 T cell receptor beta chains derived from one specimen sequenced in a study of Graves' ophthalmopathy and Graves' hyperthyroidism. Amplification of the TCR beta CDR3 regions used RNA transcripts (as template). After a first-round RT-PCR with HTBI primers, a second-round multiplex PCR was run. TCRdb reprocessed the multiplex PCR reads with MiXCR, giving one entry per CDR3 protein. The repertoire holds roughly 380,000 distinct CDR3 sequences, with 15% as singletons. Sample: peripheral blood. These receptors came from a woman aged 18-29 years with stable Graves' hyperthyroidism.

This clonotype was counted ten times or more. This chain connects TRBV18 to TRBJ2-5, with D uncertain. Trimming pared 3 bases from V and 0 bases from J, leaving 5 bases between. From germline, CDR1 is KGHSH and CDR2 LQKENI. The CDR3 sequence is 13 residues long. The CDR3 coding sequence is TGTGCCAGCTCACCCCAGTACCAAGAGACCCAGTACTTC. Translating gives CASSPQYQETQYF.

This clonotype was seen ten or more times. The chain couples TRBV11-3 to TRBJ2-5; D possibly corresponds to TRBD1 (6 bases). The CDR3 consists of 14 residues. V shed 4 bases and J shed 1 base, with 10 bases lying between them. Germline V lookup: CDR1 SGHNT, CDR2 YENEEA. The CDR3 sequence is CASSSPQGQETQYF. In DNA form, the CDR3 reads TGTGCCAGCAGCTCACCACAGGGCCAAGAGACCCAGTACTTC.

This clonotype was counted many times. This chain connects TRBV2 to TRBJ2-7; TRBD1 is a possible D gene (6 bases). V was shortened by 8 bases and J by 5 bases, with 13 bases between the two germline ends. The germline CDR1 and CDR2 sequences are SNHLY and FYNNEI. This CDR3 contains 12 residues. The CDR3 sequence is CASRLQGDEQYF. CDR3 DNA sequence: TGTGCCAGCCGCTTACAGGGTGACGAGCAGTACTTC.

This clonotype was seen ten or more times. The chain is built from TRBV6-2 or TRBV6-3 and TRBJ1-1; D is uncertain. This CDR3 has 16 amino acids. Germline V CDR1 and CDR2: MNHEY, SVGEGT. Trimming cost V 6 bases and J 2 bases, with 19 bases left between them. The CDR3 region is CASRGGSAGLNTEAFF. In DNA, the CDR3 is TGTGCCAGCAGAGGAGGTTCAGCAGGATTAAACACTGAAGCTTTCTTT.

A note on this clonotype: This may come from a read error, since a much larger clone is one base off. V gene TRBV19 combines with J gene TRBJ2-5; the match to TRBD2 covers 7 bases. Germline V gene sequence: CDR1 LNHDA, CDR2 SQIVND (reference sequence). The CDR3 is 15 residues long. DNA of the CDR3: TGTGCCAGTAGTATGGGTCGCGGGGGTGGGGAGACCGAGTACTTC. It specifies CASSMGRGGGETEYF.

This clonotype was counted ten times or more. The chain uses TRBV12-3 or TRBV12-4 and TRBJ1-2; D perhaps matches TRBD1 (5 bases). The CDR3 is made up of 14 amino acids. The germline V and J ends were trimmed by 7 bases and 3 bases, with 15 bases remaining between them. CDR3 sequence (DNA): TGTGCCAGCACTCCCGCATGGGGGTACTATGGCTACACCTTC. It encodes CASTPAWGYYGYTF.

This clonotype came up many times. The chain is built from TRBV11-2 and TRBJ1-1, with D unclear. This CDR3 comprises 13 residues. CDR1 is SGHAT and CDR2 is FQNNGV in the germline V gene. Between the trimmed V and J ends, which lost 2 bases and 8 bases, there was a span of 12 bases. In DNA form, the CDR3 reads TGTGCCAGCAGCTTAAGTGGTTTTGGAGAAGCTTTCTTT. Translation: CASSLSGFGEAFF. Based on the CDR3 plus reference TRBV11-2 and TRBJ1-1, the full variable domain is EAGVAQSPRYKIIEKRQSVAFWCNPISGHATLYWYQQILGQGPKLLIQFQNNGVVDDSQLPKDRFSAERLKGVDSTLKIQPAKLEDSAVYLCASSLSGFGEAFFGQGTRLTVV.

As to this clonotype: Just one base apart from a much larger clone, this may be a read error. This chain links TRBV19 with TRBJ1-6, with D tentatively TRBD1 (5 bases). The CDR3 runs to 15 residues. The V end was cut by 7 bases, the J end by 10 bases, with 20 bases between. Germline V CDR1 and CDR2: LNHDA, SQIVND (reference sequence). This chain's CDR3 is CASNLLGGGKSPLHF. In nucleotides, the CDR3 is TGTGCCAGTAATCTTCTGGGGGGGGGGAAATCACCCCTCCACTTT.

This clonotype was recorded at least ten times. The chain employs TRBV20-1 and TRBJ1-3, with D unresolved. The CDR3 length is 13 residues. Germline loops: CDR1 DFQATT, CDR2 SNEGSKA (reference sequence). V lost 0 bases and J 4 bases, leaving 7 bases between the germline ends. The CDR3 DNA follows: TGCAGTGCTAGAGAGGTTTCAGGAAACACCATATATTTT. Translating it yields CSAREVSGNTIYF.

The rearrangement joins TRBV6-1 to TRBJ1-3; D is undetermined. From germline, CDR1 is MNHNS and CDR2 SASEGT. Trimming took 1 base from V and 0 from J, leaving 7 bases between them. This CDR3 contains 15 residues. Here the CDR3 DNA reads TGTGCCAGCAGTGAAGAGGAGGGCTCTGGAAACACCATATATTTT. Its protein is CASSEEEGSGNTIYF.

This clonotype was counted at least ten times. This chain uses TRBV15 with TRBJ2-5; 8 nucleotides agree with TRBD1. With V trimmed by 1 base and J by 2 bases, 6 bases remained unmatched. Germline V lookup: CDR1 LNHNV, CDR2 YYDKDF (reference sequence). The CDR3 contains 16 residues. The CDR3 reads CATSRAGQGPQETQYF. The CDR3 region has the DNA TGTGCCACCAGCAGAGCAGGACAGGGCCCACAAGAGACCCAGTACTTC.

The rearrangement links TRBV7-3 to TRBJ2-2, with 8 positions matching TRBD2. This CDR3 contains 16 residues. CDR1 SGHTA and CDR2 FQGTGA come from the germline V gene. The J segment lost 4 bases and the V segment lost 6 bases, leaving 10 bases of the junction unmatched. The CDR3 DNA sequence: TGTGCCAGCAGGCCGACGGGGGGGCCGGGCACCGGGGAGCTGTTTTTT. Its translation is CASRPTGGPGTGELFF.

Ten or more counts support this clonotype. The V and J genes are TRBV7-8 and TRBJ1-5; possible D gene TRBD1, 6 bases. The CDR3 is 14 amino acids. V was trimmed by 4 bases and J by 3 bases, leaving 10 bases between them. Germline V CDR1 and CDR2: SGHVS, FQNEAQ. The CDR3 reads CASSSGQYNQPQHF. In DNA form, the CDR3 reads TGTGCCAGCAGCTCCGGACAGTACAATCAGCCCCAGCATTTT.

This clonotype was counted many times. The CDR3 reads CASSEWQGQGNQPQHF. The CDR3 coding sequence is TGTGCCAGCAGTGAATGGCAGGGACAGGGGAATCAGCCCCAGCATTTT. The chain is built from TRBV2 and TRBJ1-5; TRBD1 matches at 10 bases. CDR1 SNHLY and CDR2 FYNNEI come from the germline V gene. The CDR3 loop spans 16 amino acids. V shed 2 bases, J shed 4 bases, and the junction held 5 bases outside the gene matches.

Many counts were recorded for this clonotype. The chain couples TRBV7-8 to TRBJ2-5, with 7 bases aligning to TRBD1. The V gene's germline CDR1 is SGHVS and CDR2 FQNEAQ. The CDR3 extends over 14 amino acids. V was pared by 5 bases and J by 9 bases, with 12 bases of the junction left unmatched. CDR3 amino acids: CASSLGQSHQPQYF. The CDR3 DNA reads TGTGCCAGCAGCCTGGGACAGTCTCACCAGCCCCAGTACTTC.

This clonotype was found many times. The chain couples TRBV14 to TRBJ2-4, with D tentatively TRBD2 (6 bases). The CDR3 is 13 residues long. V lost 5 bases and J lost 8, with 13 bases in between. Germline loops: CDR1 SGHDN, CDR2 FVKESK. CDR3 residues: CASSGDLGDIQYF. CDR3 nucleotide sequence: TGTGCCAGCAGCGGGGACTTAGGGGACATTCAGTACTTC.